One and the same sample provided the 29 T cell receptor beta chains below, sequenced in a study of OX40 agonist ivuxolimab in advanced cancers. Only in-frame clones appear in the TCRdb table, and some are missing; sequencing was by immunoSEQ multiplex PCR. The table lists 65,000 to 95,000 clones, about nine tenths of them singletons. This specimen was CD4+ or CD8+ T cells sorted from blood, taken in a trial of the OX40 agonist ivuxolimab. These receptors were obtained from an adult with an advanced solid tumor such as melanoma, head and neck, liver or kidney cancer.

The J gene is TRBJ1-1, the V gene TRBV5-1, with D possibly matching TRBD1 (5 bases). V was pared by 5 bases and J by 1 base, with 21 bases between. CDR1 SGHRS and CDR2 YFSETQ come from the germline V gene. The CDR3 runs 17 residues. CDR3 residues: CASSQKPLGTANTEAFF. The CDR3 DNA sequence: TGCGCCAGCAGTCAGAAGCCCCTCGGGACGGCGAACACTGAAGCTTTCTTT.

The chain combines TRBV6-5 with TRBJ2-5, with D hard to call. CDR1 and CDR2 (germline): MNHEY, SVGAGI. Trimming took off 2 bases at V and 5 bases at J, with 9 bases between the two ends. The CDR3 totals 13 residues. DNA for the CDR3: TGTGCCAGCAGTTACGGCCGAAGGGAGACCCAGTACTTC. As protein: CASSYGRRETQYF.

The chain joins TRBV6-5 to TRBJ2-5; D uncertain. V gave up 3 bases and J gave up 7 bases, with 15 bases separating them. The germline gives CDR1 MNHEY, CDR2 SVGAGI. This CDR3 region has 14 residues. The CDR3 sequence is CASSYSDNLATQYF. The CDR3 DNA sequence: TGTGCCAGCAGTTATTCCGACAACTTGGCGACCCAGTACTTC.

The CDR3 nucleotides are TGTGCCATCTCGAACACCGGGGAGCTGTTTTTT. It encodes CAISNTGELFF. The chain combines TRBV10-3 with TRBJ2-2; D not certain. Trimming cost V 8 bases and J 0 bases, with 1 base left between them. The CDR3 loop spans 11 amino acids. Germline values: CDR1 ENHRY, CDR2 SYGVKD.

This chain joins TRBV5-1 and TRBJ2-6; D is undetermined. CDR3 length: 15 amino acids. CDR1 SGHRS and CDR2 YFSETQ come from the germline V gene. Trimming shortened V by 6 bases and J by 0 bases, and 10 bases separated the two germline ends. CDR3 residues: CASKWVSSGANVLTF. The CDR3 DNA follows: TGCGCCAGCAAATGGGTGAGCTCTGGGGCCAACGTCCTGACTTTC.

This clone was recorded once. The CDR3 coding sequence is TGTGCCAGTAGTATCGGGACTAGCGGGAGTACAGATACGCAGTATTTT. It translates to CASSIGTSGSTDTQYF. The V call is TRBV19, the J call TRBJ2-3; 14 nucleotides match TRBD2. Germline values: CDR1 LNHDA, CDR2 SQIVND (reference sequence). Losses at the gene ends were 3 bases for V and 3 bases for J; bases not matched to a gene: 2. This CDR3 has 16 residues.

There are a few counts of this clone. The rearrangement joins TRBV1 to TRBJ1-1. TRBV1 is an annotated pseudogene. The CDR3 consists of 12 residues. CDR3 sequence: CTSSQDPARAFF. DNA for the CDR3: TGCACCAGCAGCCAAGATCCAGCAAGGGCTTTCTTT.

This clone was found once. J is TRBJ2-1 and V is TRBV5-1, with 10 bases lining up with TRBD2. The CDR3 contains 17 residues. V shed 0 bases and J 3 bases; nucleotides not matched to a gene: 6. Germline loops: CDR1 SGHRS, CDR2 YFSETQ. The CDR3 protein is CASSLVGLAGVYNEQFF. The CDR3 DNA reads as TGCGCCAGCAGCTTGGTCGGCCTAGCGGGAGTCTACAATGAGCAGTTCTTC.

V usage is TRBV5-1 and J usage is TRBJ2-1; 11 bases match TRBD2. Germline V gene lookup returns CDR1 SGHRS and CDR2 YFSETQ. The junction had 13 bases not matched to a gene; V was cut back by 4 bases and J by 4 bases. CDR3 length: 18 residues. The CDR3 coding sequence is TGCGCCAGCAGCACTATTTCTAGCGGGGGGCACCCGTACAATGAGCAGTTCTTC. This translates into CASSTISSGGHPYNEQFF.

The chain carries TRBV7-2 and TRBJ1-1; D uncertain. The V end lost 4 bases, the J end lost 0 bases, and 6 bases lay between the germline ends. This CDR3 is 13 amino acids long. Germline V gene data show CDR1 as SGHTA and CDR2 as FQGNSA. The CDR3 protein is CASSWRMNTEAFF. CDR3 DNA sequence: TGTGCCAGCAGCTGGAGGATGAACACTGAAGCTTTCTTT.

This clone has just one count. The chain carries TRBV5-1 and TRBJ2-5; tentatively, D is TRBD1 (6 bases). This CDR3 is built from 14 residues. Deletions cut 4 bases from V and 3 bases from J, with 13 bases between. Looked up from germline, CDR1 is SGHRS and CDR2 is YFSETQ. DNA for the CDR3: TGCGCCAGCAGCCCCCGACAGGACAAAGAGACCCAGTACTTC. Its translation: CASSPRQDKETQYF. Full variable domain (rest looked up from reference TRBV5-1 and TRBJ2-5): KAGVTQTPRYLIKTRGQQVTLSCSPISGHRSVSWYQQTPGQGLQFLFEYFSETQRNKGNFPGRFSGRQFSNSRSEMNVSTLELGDSALYLCASSPRQDKETQYFGPGTRLLVL.

The rearrangement links TRBV5-1 to TRBJ1-1, with 8 bases matching TRBD1. The CDR3 covers 13 residues. Germline values: CDR1 SGHRS, CDR2 YFSETQ. J lost 12 bases, V lost 3 bases, and 10 bases had no gene match. The CDR3 reads CASSWQPGQASFF. The CDR3 DNA reads TGCGCCAGCAGCTGGCAACCGGGACAGGCGTCTTTCTTT. The variable domain in full, with the rest retrieved from reference TRBV5-1 and TRBJ1-1, is KAGVTQTPRYLIKTRGQQVTLSCSPISGHRSVSWYQQTPGQGLQFLFEYFSETQRNKGNFPGRFSGRQFSNSRSEMNVSTLELGDSALYLCASSWQPGQASFFGQGTRLTVV.

J is TRBJ2-5 and V is TRBV30; 7 nucleotides line up with TRBD2. V was pared by 1 base and J by 1 base, with 3 bases of the junction left unmatched. The germline V gene encodes CDR1 GTSNPN and CDR2 SVGIG (reference sequence). CDR3 length equals 14 residues. In DNA, the CDR3 is TGTGCCTGGAGTGGGGGGGGACTCCAAGAGACCCAGTACTTC. This encodes CAWSGGGLQETQYF.

The chain employs TRBV9 and TRBJ2-1, with D perhaps matching TRBD2 (8 bases). Germline CDR1 reads SGDLS; CDR2 reads YYNGEE. Trimming removed 7 bases at V and 0 bases at J, with 17 bases between. The length of the CDR3 is 16 residues. This CDR3 reads CASSLRGDSSYNEQFF. CDR3 DNA sequence: TGTGCCAGCTCCCTGCGGGGGGACAGCTCCTACAATGAGCAGTTCTTC.

The chain uses TRBV19 and TRBJ1-5, with D possibly being TRBD1 (5 bases). Germline assignment: CDR1 LNHDA and CDR2 SQIVND (reference sequence). CDR3 length: 18 residues. With 3 bases removed from V and 6 bases from J, the gap between germline ends came to 24 bases. DNA of the CDR3: TGTGCCAGTAGTATTCTCCCTCGGGGACCCAGTCTGGGTCAGCCCCAGCATTTT. It translates to CASSILPRGPSLGQPQHF.

The rearrangement uses TRBV6-5 and TRBJ2-5; 12 bases match TRBD2. The J call could be wrong; TRBJ2-7 is a better fit for the DNA end. The CDR3 covers 15 residues. Germline values: CDR1 MNHEY, CDR2 SVGAGI. Here the CDR3 reads CASTKTSGSTYEQYF. In nucleotides, the CDR3 is TGTGCCAGCACTAAGACTAGCGGGAGTACCTACGAGCAGTACTTC.

The gene calls are TRBV10-2 and TRBJ2-7; 12 bases are shared with TRBD2. Losses at the gene ends were 6 bases for V and 6 bases for J; bases not matched to a gene: 3. Germline CDR1 WSHSY, CDR2 SAAADI. CDR3 size: 13 residues. This chain's CDR3 is CASRTSGSLEQYF. The CDR3 DNA follows: TGCGCCAGCAGGACTAGCGGGAGTCTCGAGCAGTACTTC.

CDR3 coding DNA: TGTGCCAGCAGCTTAAGAGGGGGCGCCACCTACAATGAGCAGTTCTTC. Protein sequence: CASSLRGGATYNEQFF. V and J are TRBV7-8 and TRBJ2-1; 7 bases are a match to TRBD1. Germline V gene data show CDR1 as SGHVS and CDR2 as FQNEAQ. The CDR3 is 16 residues long. Trimming removed 2 bases from V and 2 bases from J; junction bases left unmatched: 6. The variable domain in full, completed from reference TRBV7-8 and TRBJ2-1, reads GAGVSQSPRYKVAKRGQDVALRCDPISGHVSLFWYQQALGQGPEFLTYFQNEAQLDKSGLPSDRFFAERPEGSVSTLKIQRTQQEDSAVYLCASSLRGGATYNEQFFGPGTRLTVL.

The chain recombines TRBV7-9 with TRBJ1-4, with D possibly TRBD1 on 6 matching bases. The CDR3 covers 15 residues. The germline V gene has CDR1 SEHNR and CDR2 FQNEAQ (reference sequence). V lost 4 bases and J 8 bases, leaving 17 bases between the germline ends. The CDR3 coding sequence is TGTGCCAGCAGCTCCGGGACATGGCTCGGAGAAAAACTGTTTTTT. It encodes CASSSGTWLGEKLFF.

The chain carries TRBV5-1 and TRBJ1-2, with D uncertain. V was trimmed by 1 base and J by 8 bases, leaving 15 bases between them. Germline V gives CDR1 SGHRS, CDR2 YFSETQ. This CDR3 has 14 residues. The CDR3 nucleotides read TGCGCCAGCAGCTTGAATCCGGCCCGGGAGGGCTACACCTTC. It encodes CASSLNPAREGYTF.

The chain recombines TRBV29-1 with TRBJ1-1, with D unclear. V lost 3 bases to trimming and J lost 4 bases, with 15 bases between them. CDR3 length: 14 residues. Germline values: CDR1 SQVTM, CDR2 ANQGSEA. For the CDR3, the DNA is TGCAGCGTTGATACGGCCGGGGTGGTCACTGAAGCTTTCTTT. This encodes CSVDTAGVVTEAFF.

Written as DNA, the CDR3 is TGTGCCAGCAGTTACTCTCTACAGAATGAGCAGTTCTTC. Translation: CASSYSLQNEQFF. This chain connects TRBV6-6 to TRBJ2-1; no definite D call. Germline CDR1 is MNHNY and CDR2 is SVGAGI (reference sequence). This CDR3 has 13 amino acids. Trimming removed 0 bases at V and 7 bases at J, with 7 bases between.

V gene TRBV7-3 combines with J gene TRBJ2-3, with 7 bases aligning to TRBD2. This CDR3 is 15 amino acids long. The J segment lost 1 base and the V segment lost 3 bases, leaving 4 bases of the junction unmatched. Germline lookup yields CDR1 SGHTA and CDR2 FQGTGA. The CDR3 region has the DNA TGTGCCAGCAGCTTCGGGGCGGGAGGCACAGATACGCAGTATTTT. This gives the protein CASSFGAGGTDTQYF.

This sequence joins TRBV30 and TRBJ1-1, with D unclear. The germline V gene has CDR1 GTSNPN and CDR2 SVGIG (reference sequence). This CDR3 contains 13 residues. V was pared by 2 bases and J by 3 bases, with 10 bases between. As DNA, the CDR3 is TGTGCCTGGAGTACAACACACGACACTGAAGCTTTCTTT. It codes for CAWSTTHDTEAFF.

The chain combines TRBV19 with TRBJ2-5, with TRBD2 as a possible D gene (6 bases). The CDR3 consists of 14 residues. V lost 1 base, J lost 7 bases, and 13 bases lay in between. Germline CDR1 LNHDA, CDR2 SQIVND (reference sequence). The CDR3, as DNA: TGTGCCAGTAGTATAGTCCCCGGGGGAGTGACCCAGTACTTC. It encodes CASSIVPGGVTQYF.

The chain joins TRBV19 to TRBJ2-5; 7 nucleotides agree with TRBD2. V was pared by 0 bases and J by 1 base, with 11 bases of the junction left unmatched. Germline CDR1 LNHDA, CDR2 SQIVND (reference sequence). The CDR3 runs to 18 residues. In nucleotides, the CDR3 is TGTGCCAGTAGTATAGAGCCCCTCAGCGGGGCCTTCCAAGAGACCCAGTACTTC. Translated: CASSIEPLSGAFQETQYF.

The chain recombines TRBV5-6 with TRBJ1-2, with D unresolved. The CDR3 has 15 amino acids. Between the trimmed V and J ends, which lost 0 bases and 8 bases, there was a span of 17 bases. The V gene's germline CDR1 is SGHDT and CDR2 YYEEEE. CDR3 residues: CASSLGHGPDGGYTF. In DNA form, the CDR3 reads TGTGCCAGCAGCTTGGGACACGGTCCGGACGGGGGCTACACCTTC.

The gene calls are TRBV6-1 and TRBJ2-3; D perhaps matches TRBD2 (6 bases). V was shortened by 4 bases and J by 3 bases, with 20 bases between the two germline ends. The length of the CDR3 is 17 residues. Germline CDR1 MNHNS, CDR2 SASEGT. The DNA for the CDR3 is TGTGCCAGCAGTGCGAGGGGACTCTCGACGTATACAGATACGCAGTATTTT. Translation gives CASSARGLSTYTDTQYF.

This chain connects TRBV6-1 to TRBJ1-4; 9 bases map to TRBD1. Germline assignment: CDR1 MNHNS and CDR2 SASEGT. Losses at the gene ends were 6 bases for V and 10 bases for J; bases not matched to a gene: 9. The CDR3 is made up of 14 amino acids. This CDR3 is CASSSGTGLGKLFF. The CDR3 DNA reads TGTGCCAGCAGCTCCGGGACAGGGCTCGGAAAACTGTTTTTT.